What follows are 16 T cell receptor beta chains derived from one specimen sequenced in a study of cytomegalovirus exposure and HLA in healthy donors. 13 Jbeta primers and 60 Vbeta primers were used for the PCR. The data were produced by immunoSEQ multiplex PCR, yet TCRdb's version contains in-frame clones alone and is incomplete. The sample shows over 100,000 clones, 75% to 80% of them seen only once. The source material was PBMCs. All receptors come from a woman aged 25 to 39 in good health and CMV-seropositive.

The V gene is TRBV5-4, the J gene TRBJ2-3; 7 bases agree with TRBD2. Germline CDR1 is SGHNT and CDR2 is YYREEE (reference sequence). With 4 bases clipped from V and 0 bases from J, the junction kept 8 bases outside the gene matches. There are 16 residues in the CDR3. This CDR3 is CASSPGLAGSTDTQYF. The CDR3 DNA reads as TGTGCCAGCAGCCCAGGGTTAGCGGGCAGCACAGATACGCAGTATTTT. The full variable domain, with the rest looked up from reference TRBV5-4 and TRBJ2-3, is ETGVTQSPTHLIKTRGQQVTLRCSSQSGHNTVSWYQQALGQGPQFIFQYYREEENGRGNFPPRFSGLQFPNYSSELNVNALELDDSALYLCASSPGLAGSTDTQYFGPGTRLTVL.

The rearrangement uses TRBV5-4 and TRBJ1-2; TRBD1 matches at 7 bases. J was trimmed by 8 bases and V by 4 bases; bases with no gene match: 14. CDR1 SGHNT and CDR2 YYREEE come from the germline V gene (reference sequence). The CDR3 runs to 15 residues. The CDR3 DNA reads TGTGCCAGCAGCGACCCGGTCAAGGGGGCGAGGGGCTACACCTTC. Protein: CASSDPVKGARGYTF.

This clone was picked up one time. V and J are TRBV7-7 and TRBJ2-3; D possibly corresponds to TRBD1 (6 bases). This CDR3 has 15 amino acids. V was shortened by 4 bases and J by 2 bases, with 13 bases between the two germline ends. Germline CDR1 reads SSHAT; CDR2 reads FNYEAQ (reference sequence). The CDR3 loop is CASSSGVGITDTQYF. In nucleotides, the CDR3 is TGTGCCAGCAGCTCAGGGGTGGGGATCACAGATACGCAGTATTTT.

The chain is built from TRBV11-2 and TRBJ2-7; the match to TRBD2 covers 12 bases. The CDR3 contains 15 residues. CDR1 is SGHAT, CDR2 FQNNGV, per germline. J gave up 2 bases and V 4 bases, and 3 bases lay outside the gene matches. DNA of the CDR3: TGTGCCAGCAGCTCCGGACTAGCGGGGACCTACGAGCAGTACTTC. Translated, it gives CASSSGLAGTYEQYF. Filled out from reference TRBV11-2 and TRBJ2-7, the complete variable domain reads EAGVAQSPRYKIIEKRQSVAFWCNPISGHATLYWYQQILGQGPKLLIQFQNNGVVDDSQLPKDRFSAERLKGVDSTLKIQPAKLEDSAVYLCASSSGLAGTYEQYFGPGTRLTVT.

The chain has TRBV5-1 and TRBJ2-7; D is possibly TRBD1 (7 bases). Germline V CDR1 and CDR2: SGHRS, YFSETQ. The CDR3 contains 15 residues. V was shortened by 0 bases and J by 0 bases, with 10 bases between the two germline ends. DNA of the CDR3: TGCGCCAGCAGCTTGGGGGGGGACAGCTCCTACGAGCAGTACTTC. As protein: CASSLGGDSSYEQYF. The variable domain in full, with the rest retrieved from reference TRBV5-1 and TRBJ2-7, is KAGVTQTPRYLIKTRGQQVTLSCSPISGHRSVSWYQQTPGQGLQFLFEYFSETQRNKGNFPGRFSGRQFSNSRSEMNVSTLELGDSALYLCASSLGGDSSYEQYFGPGTRLTVT.

The chain employs TRBV4-1 and TRBJ1-2; 8 bases agree with TRBD1. V shed 2 bases, J shed 8 bases, and the junction held 4 bases outside the gene matches. This CDR3 has 13 amino acids. CDR1 and CDR2 from the germline V gene are MGHRA and YSYEKL. CDR3 in amino acids: CASSQRTGWGYTF. CDR3 bases: TGCGCCAGCAGCCAAAGGACAGGGTGGGGCTACACCTTC.

The chain couples TRBV7-2 to TRBJ2-2; D might be TRBD2 (5 bases). Trimming removed 5 bases from V and 7 bases from J, with 14 bases in between. CDR1 is SGHTA, CDR2 FQGNSA, per germline. This CDR3 comprises 14 residues. The CDR3 here is CASSPGIPIGELFF. CDR3 bases: TGTGCCAGCAGCCCCGGGATTCCGATCGGGGAGCTGTTTTTT. Based on the CDR3 plus reference TRBV7-2 and TRBJ2-2, the full variable domain is GAGVSQSPSNKVTEKGKDVELRCDPISGHTALYWYRQSLGQGLEFLIYFQGNSAPDKSGLPSDRFSAERTGGSVSTLTIQRTQQEDSAVYLCASSPGIPIGELFFGEGSRLTVL.

The chain recombines TRBV19 with TRBJ1-4; maybe TRBD1 (6 bases). Trimming removed 10 bases at V and 4 bases at J, with 10 bases between. There are 12 residues in the CDR3. The V gene's germline CDR1 is LNHDA and CDR2 SQIVND (reference sequence). CDR3 protein: CAIGQYNEKLFF. The CDR3 DNA is TGTGCCATCGGACAGTATAATGAAAAACTGTTTTTT.

The chain has TRBV5-1 and TRBJ2-3; 7 bases match TRBD1. This CDR3 is built from 18 residues. Per germline, CDR1 SGHRS and CDR2 YFSETQ. The V and J ends lost 4 bases and 5 bases, in that order; junction bases with no gene match: 19. CDR3: CASSPGTVVGPGIDTQYF. The CDR3, as DNA: TGCGCCAGCAGCCCAGGGACAGTGGTTGGCCCCGGGATAGATACGCAGTATTTT. Full variable domain (missing parts from reference TRBV5-1 and TRBJ2-3): KAGVTQTPRYLIKTRGQQVTLSCSPISGHRSVSWYQQTPGQGLQFLFEYFSETQRNKGNFPGRFSGRQFSNSRSEMNVSTLELGDSALYLCASSPGTVVGPGIDTQYFGPGTRLTVL.

This chain links TRBV25-1 with TRBJ2-5, with 8 nucleotides matching TRBD1. The V and J ends lost 4 bases and 7 bases, in that order; junction bases with no gene match: 17. The CDR3 runs 17 residues. Germline loops: CDR1 MGHDK, CDR2 SYGVNS. As DNA, the CDR3 is TGTGCCAGCAGTGCCTGGCAGGGGGCGATCCGGGAAGGGACCCAGTACTTC. This translates into CASSAWQGAIREGTQYF.

This chain links TRBV5-4 with TRBJ2-2, with D possibly being TRBD2 (5 bases). Deletions cut 2 bases from V and 4 bases from J, with 12 bases between. The CDR3 runs to 15 residues. Germline assignment: CDR1 SGHNT and CDR2 YYREEE (reference sequence). The CDR3 nucleotides read TGTGCCAGCAGCTTTACAAGCGGATTCACCGGGGAGCTGTTTTTT. Its protein is CASSFTSGFTGELFF.

This clone was seen a handful of times. The chain recombines TRBV5-1 with TRBJ2-1; 7 nucleotides align to TRBD2. Germline CDR1 is SGHRS and CDR2 is YFSETQ. CDR3 size: 15 residues. V trimming: 5 bases; J trimming: 0 bases; junction bases outside the gene matches: 5. CDR3 sequence: CASRAGGSSYNEQFF. The CDR3 DNA sequence: TGCGCCAGCAGGGCCGGGGGGAGCTCCTACAATGAGCAGTTCTTC.

V is TRBV7-6 and J is TRBJ2-3, with D possibly being TRBD2 (5 bases). This CDR3 contains 14 residues. Germline values: CDR1 SGHVS, CDR2 FNYEAQ. Trimming took 5 bases from V and 3 from J, leaving 12 bases between them. The CDR3: CASSRTRLTDTQYF. DNA for the CDR3: TGTGCCAGCAGCCGGACCCGACTAACAGATACGCAGTATTTT.

The V gene is TRBV30, the J gene TRBJ1-2, with 10 positions matching TRBD1. Germline assignment: CDR1 GTSNPN and CDR2 SVGIG (reference sequence). The junction had 21 bases not matched to a gene; V was cut back by 2 bases and J by 6 bases. This CDR3 is built from 19 residues. CDR3 sequence: CAWSLKLSIPGQGIDGYTF. CDR3 coding DNA: TGTGCCTGGAGTTTAAAACTTTCTATCCCGGGACAGGGGATCGATGGCTACACCTTC.

V is TRBV7-9 and J is TRBJ1-2, with D possibly being TRBD1 (5 bases). Trimming stripped 5 bases from V and 4 bases from J, with 17 bases between. CDR1 and CDR2 from the germline V gene are SEHNR and FQNEAQ (reference sequence). The CDR3 is 15 amino acids. Written as DNA, the CDR3 is TGTGCCAGCAGCCGACGCACCCGGGGGAGCTATGGCTACACCTTC. It encodes CASSRRTRGSYGYTF.

This clone was detected once. The V call is TRBV27, the J call TRBJ1-2; a possible D gene is TRBD1 (6 bases). V shed 0 bases and J shed 5 bases, with 19 bases lying between them. This CDR3 is built from 17 residues. Germline CDR1 and CDR2: MNHEY and SMNVEV (reference sequence). The CDR3 sequence is CASSLSVRPGGQYGYTF. The CDR3 nucleotides read TGTGCCAGCAGTTTATCTGTGAGACCGGGGGGCCAGTATGGCTACACCTTC.